Presented here are 29 T cell receptor beta chains from one specimen sequenced in a study of shared clonotypes between healthy human individuals. Using immunoSEQ multiplex PCR, the repertoire was profiled, and TCRdb retains in-frame clones only, with some absent. This table holds fewer than 200,000 clones, 60% to 75% found once. Sequenced material: memory CD4+ T cells sorted from blood. Subset reported: CD45RA-negative fraction. All receptors come from a man aged 25-40 years in good health.

The V call is TRBV5-3, the J call TRBJ2-5; a possible D gene is TRBD1 (5 bases). TRBV5-3 is recorded as an ORF, its role being uncertain. V shed 2 bases and J shed 2 bases, with 10 bases lying between them. The CDR3 totals 14 residues. CDR3 in amino acids: CARSFADKQETQYF. CDR3 coding DNA: TGTGCCAGAAGCTTTGCGGACAAGCAAGAGACCCAGTACTTC.

The V and J genes are TRBV6-6 and TRBJ1-1, with D tentatively TRBD1 (5 bases). Germline CDR1 reads MNHNY; CDR2 reads SVGAGI (reference sequence). Trimming left V 5 bases short and J 4 bases short, with 14 bases between. The CDR3 runs to 14 residues. CDR3: CASSATGQITEAFF. CDR3 DNA sequence: TGTGCCAGCAGTGCCACAGGACAAATCACTGAAGCTTTCTTT.

The chain joins TRBV6-5 to TRBJ2-7, with D possibly TRBD1 on 6 matching bases. CDR3 size: 14 residues. From germline, CDR1 is MNHEY and CDR2 SVGAGI. V shed 5 bases and J shed 0 bases, with 11 bases lying between them. The CDR3 region has the DNA TGTGCCAGCAGTCGGACAGTGAGCTCCTACGAGCAGTACTTC. It codes for CASSRTVSSYEQYF.

The J gene is TRBJ1-5, the V gene TRBV18, with TRBD1 matching 11 bases. Looked up from germline, CDR1 is KGHSH and CDR2 is LQKENI. V was pared by 4 bases and J by 5 bases, with 4 bases of the junction left unmatched. The CDR3 spans 15 residues. The DNA of the CDR3 is TGTGCCAGCTCACGGGGGGGACAGGGGGATCAGCCCCAGCATTTT. Amino acids: CASSRGGQGDQPQHF.

This clone was seen more than once but under ten times. The CDR3 sequence: CASSDKGAEPEPQYF. CDR3 nucleotide sequence: TGCGCCAGCAGTGACAAGGGCGCTGAGCCGGAGCCCCAGTACTTC. This chain links TRBV10-1 with TRBJ2-5; D not certain. With 3 bases removed from V and 9 bases from J, the gap between germline ends came to 20 bases. The germline gives CDR1 WNHNN, CDR2 SYGVQD (reference sequence). This CDR3 has 15 amino acids.

The chain couples TRBV5-4 to TRBJ2-1; D may be TRBD1 (5 bases). The CDR3 covers 14 residues. Germline-derived CDR1 and CDR2 are SGHNT and YYREEE (reference sequence). The V end lost 1 base, the J end lost 6 bases, and 11 bases lay between the germline ends. The CDR3 DNA reads as TGTGCCAGCAGCTTGCAGGGCCAATTCAATGAGCAGTTCTTC. It is translated as CASSLQGQFNEQFF.

V is TRBV4-1 and J is TRBJ2-7, with D maybe TRBD1 (6 bases). With 5 bases removed from V and 6 bases from J, the gap between germline ends came to 17 bases. CDR3 length: 14 amino acids. Germline V CDR1 and CDR2: MGHRA, YSYEKL. The CDR3 region has the DNA TGCGCCAGCAGCGAACAGGGAGTAGTGGGCGAGCAGTACTTC. This sequence encodes CASSEQGVVGEQYF.

The J gene is TRBJ2-1, the V gene TRBV11-3; D ambiguous. Per the germline V gene, CDR1 is SGHNT and CDR2 is YENEEA. The ends were cut back, 2 bases at V and 4 bases at J, with 6 bases in the middle. The CDR3 is 13 amino acids. CDR3 amino acids: CASSLRQYNEQFF. The CDR3 nucleotides are TGTGCCAGCAGCTTAAGGCAGTACAATGAGCAGTTCTTC.

V is TRBV6-6 and J is TRBJ1-1; tentatively, D is TRBD1 (5 bases). This CDR3 is built from 13 residues. CDR1 and CDR2 (germline): MNHNY, SVGAGI (reference sequence). V lost 4 bases and J lost 3, with 9 bases in between. Here the CDR3 DNA reads TGTGCCAGCAGTTCCGACAGATACACTGAAGCTTTCTTT. It specifies CASSSDRYTEAFF.

J is TRBJ2-2 and V is TRBV28; D uncertain. The germline V gene has CDR1 MDHEN and CDR2 SYDVKM. The CDR3 has 14 residues. The CDR3 nucleotides read TGTGCATCCCAGGATCGGGCGAACACCGGGGAGCTGTTTTTT. Amino acid sequence: CASQDRANTGELFF.

In the case of this clone: This sequence may be a read error, since a much larger clone differs from it by one base. The rearrangement uses TRBV7-2 and TRBJ2-7; TRBD2 matches at 9 bases. The CDR3 length is 15 residues. Per germline, CDR1 SGHTA and CDR2 FQGNSA. The junction had 8 bases not matched to a gene; V was cut back by 5 bases and J by 3 bases. The CDR3 is CASSIISGSFYEQYF. The CDR3 region has the DNA TGTGCCAGCAGCATAATTAGCGGGAGCTTCTACGAGCAGTACTTC.

The chain links TRBV5-8 to TRBJ2-5; possibly TRBD1 for D (5 bases). CDR3 length: 13 residues. Per germline, CDR1 SGHTS and CDR2 YDEGEE. Between the trimmed V and J ends, which lost 0 bases and 3 bases, there was a span of 6 bases. This CDR3 reads CASSLGTKETQYF. CDR3 DNA sequence: TGTGCCAGCAGCTTGGGGACAAAAGAGACCCAGTACTTC. The complete variable domain, with remaining parts taken from reference TRBV5-8 and TRBJ2-5, reads EAGVTQSPTHLIKTRGQQATLRCSPISGHTSVYWYQQALGLGLQFLLWYDEGEERNRGNFPPRFSGRQFPNYSSELNVNALELEDSALYLCASSLGTKETQYFGPGTRLLVL.

A single count supports this clone. The chain combines TRBV7-9 with TRBJ2-5; tentatively, D is TRBD2 (5 bases). Germline CDR1 is SEHNR and CDR2 is FQNEAQ (reference sequence). Deletions cut 2 bases from V and 2 bases from J, with 15 bases between. The CDR3 consists of 16 residues. The CDR3 bases are TGTGCCAGCAGCTTAAGACACGGGGTCCTACAAGAGACCCAGTACTTC. Residues: CASSLRHGVLQETQYF.

This chain connects TRBV5-1 to TRBJ2-1; D is unresolved. This CDR3 has 13 residues. Trimming took 4 bases from V and 6 from J, leaving 11 bases between them. The V gene's germline CDR1 is SGHRS and CDR2 YFSETQ. The CDR3 sequence: CASSPVTGNEQFF. The DNA of the CDR3 is TGCGCCAGCAGCCCCGTCACGGGCAATGAGCAGTTCTTC.

V usage is TRBV5-5 and J usage is TRBJ2-7, with 11 bases identical to TRBD1. CDR3 size: 14 residues. With V trimmed by 4 bases and J by 6 bases, 6 bases remained unmatched. Germline V gene lookup returns CDR1 SGHKS and CDR2 YYEKEE (reference sequence). CDR3 bases: TGTGCCAGCAGCGTGGACAGGGGGCAATTCGAGCAGTACTTC. Encoded protein: CASSVDRGQFEQYF.

The V call is TRBV29-1, the J call TRBJ2-7, with a possible D match to TRBD1 (6 bases). The V and J ends lost 6 bases and 4 bases respectively, with 10 bases between them. Germline V CDR1 and CDR2: SQVTM, ANQGSEA. CDR3 length: 11 amino acids. The CDR3 spells CSVGQLYEQYF. CDR3 nucleotide sequence: TGCAGCGTCGGACAGCTTTACGAGCAGTACTTC.

In the case of this clone: Other DNA sequences in this sample translate to the same CDR3. J is TRBJ2-7 and V is TRBV5-1; D not certain. The germline V gene encodes CDR1 SGHRS and CDR2 YFSETQ. The CDR3 sequence is 12 residues long. V was clipped by 2 bases and J by 4 bases, with 7 bases between them. For the CDR3, the DNA is TGCGCCAGCAGCTTCGGATCGTACGAGCAGTACTTC. Protein sequence: CASSFGSYEQYF.

This clone was recorded only once. V gene TRBV7-6 combines with J gene TRBJ2-5; the D is unclear. From germline, CDR1 is SGHVS and CDR2 FNYEAQ. Deletions cut 2 bases from V and 2 bases from J, with 9 bases between. The CDR3 consists of 14 residues. The CDR3, as DNA: TGTGCCAGCAGCTTATTGTTGGGACAAGAGACCCAGTACTTC. Protein sequence: CASSLLLGQETQYF.

Comment on this clone: Other DNA sequences within the sample encode an identical CDR3. This sequence joins TRBV27 and TRBJ2-7; D is perhaps TRBD2 (5 bases). With 3 bases removed from V and 8 bases from J, the gap between germline ends came to 11 bases. This CDR3 is built from 12 residues. The V gene's germline CDR1 is MNHEY and CDR2 SMNVEV (reference sequence). The CDR3 region is CASSFSGIKQYF. The CDR3 nucleotides are TGTGCCAGCAGTTTTTCGGGGATCAAGCAGTACTTC.

This clone has only one observation. The genes are TRBV5-4 and TRBJ2-7, with a possible D match to TRBD2 (6 bases). CDR1 and CDR2 (germline): SGHNT, YYREEE (reference sequence). Trimming took off 3 bases at V and 2 bases at J, with 18 bases between the two ends. The CDR3 has 16 residues. CDR3 DNA: TGTGCCAGCAGCTCGGGAGCCGGGGTCGGCCCCTACGAGCAGTACTTC. Translated: CASSSGAGVGPYEQYF.

Note on this clone: A read error may account for a junction end that differs from germline. V usage is TRBV14 and J usage is TRBJ1-2; D call uncertain. This CDR3 comprises 11 residues. The germline CDR1 and CDR2 sequences are SGHDN and FVKESK. CDR3 amino acids: CASNQGGGYTF. The CDR3 DNA is TGTGCCAGCAACCAAGGTGGAGGCTACACCTTC.

The chain uses TRBV4-1 and TRBJ2-7; a possible D gene is TRBD2 (5 bases). Trimming shortened V by 1 base and J by 3 bases, and 19 bases separated the two germline ends. Looked up from germline, CDR1 is MGHRA and CDR2 is YSYEKL. This CDR3 contains 17 residues. This CDR3 is CASSQGWAPGGYYEQYF. CDR3 nucleotides: TGCGCCAGCAGCCAAGGTTGGGCCCCCGGAGGTTACTACGAGCAGTACTTC.

The chain links TRBV15 to TRBJ2-1, with D tentatively TRBD1 (6 bases). The CDR3 contains 19 residues. Germline values: CDR1 LNHNV, CDR2 YYDKDF (reference sequence). Trimming pared 4 bases from V and 3 bases from J, leaving 25 bases between. The CDR3, as DNA: TGTGCCACCAGCACCATTAGGGGAACAGGGTATGAAGGCTACAATGAGCAGTTCTTC. This encodes CATSTIRGTGYEGYNEQFF.

This clone was detected ten times or more. The V and J genes are TRBV2 and TRBJ2-7; 7 nucleotides line up with TRBD1. Germline CDR1 and CDR2: SNHLY and FYNNEI. Germline trimming cut 8 bases from V and 6 bases from J; bases unmatched to any gene: 7. The CDR3 is 12 amino acids. The CDR3 protein is CASRRGLIEQYF. The CDR3 DNA reads TGTGCCAGCCGCAGGGGGTTGATCGAGCAGTACTTC.

This clone was seen only a few times. The chain carries TRBV14 and TRBJ1-1, with D tentatively TRBD1 (6 bases). Trimming cost V 4 bases and J 1 base, with 7 bases left between them. The CDR3 length is 13 residues. Germline V gene sequence: CDR1 SGHDN, CDR2 FVKESK. The CDR3: CASSPTGNTEAFF. The CDR3 region has the DNA TGTGCCAGCAGCCCGACAGGGAACACTGAAGCTTTCTTT.

The chain links TRBV11-2 to TRBJ2-7; 8 bases map to TRBD2. With V trimmed by 8 bases and J by 7 bases, 10 bases remained unmatched. The CDR3 loop spans 13 amino acids. From germline, CDR1 is SGHAT and CDR2 FQNNGV. DNA of the CDR3: TGTGCCAGCTCGTTCAAGCGGGAGAGGGAGCAGTACTTC. This gives the protein CASSFKREREQYF.

The rearrangement joins TRBV29-1 to TRBJ2-1, with TRBD1 matching over 9 bases. The CDR3 extends over 14 amino acids. Germline CDR1 SQVTM, CDR2 ANQGSEA. V trimming: 7 bases; J trimming: 1 base; junction bases outside the gene matches: 5. The CDR3 region is CSARDRGSYNEQFF. The DNA for the CDR3 is TGCAGCGCCAGAGACAGGGGGTCCTACAATGAGCAGTTCTTC.

The chain joins TRBV5-4 to TRBJ2-1; 12 bases are a match to TRBD2. CDR1 and CDR2 (germline): SGHNT, YYREEE (reference sequence). Losses at the gene ends were 5 bases for V and 9 bases for J; bases not matched to a gene: 6. The CDR3 has 14 amino acids. The CDR3, as DNA: TGTGCCAGCAGAGGGACTAGCGGGCGGGCTGAGCAGTTCTTC. It specifies CASRGTSGRAEQFF.

The genes are TRBV9 and TRBJ2-1, with D perhaps TRBD2 (5 bases). The germline CDR1 and CDR2 sequences are SGDLS and YYNGEE. The CDR3 is 16 residues long. The germline V and J ends were trimmed by 0 bases and 0 bases, with 10 bases remaining between them. CDR3 residues: CASSVGGGTSYNEQFF. Here the CDR3 DNA reads TGTGCCAGCAGCGTAGGCGGAGGTACCTCCTACAATGAGCAGTTCTTC. The full variable domain, rest sourced from reference TRBV9 and TRBJ2-1, is DSGVTQTPKHLITATGQRVTLRCSPRSGDLSVYWYQQSLDQGLQFLIQYYNGEERAKGNILERFSAQQFPDLHSELNLSSLELGDSALYFCASSVGGGTSYNEQFFGPGTRLTVL.